This passage covers 25 T cell receptor beta chains from one sample sequenced in a study of Ad26.COV2.S vaccination and SARS-CoV-2 variants. The repertoire was sequenced with immunoSEQ multiplex PCR; TCRdb's copy has only in-frame clones and lacks some. This table holds hundreds of thousands of clones, roughly 90% found once. Treatment noted: 15 to 20 received Ad26.COV2.S at low or high dose, single or two shots; about five received placebo; per-sample allocation not given. The study sampled participants on day 63 after the first vaccine or placebo injection. The source was peripheral blood, collected in a trial of Ad26.COV2.S vaccine versus placebo. These receptors all come from a person between 18 and 65 years old who received the Ad26.COV2.S COVID-19 vaccine or a placebo.

This clone occurred a few times. The rearrangement joins TRBV12-3 or TRBV12-4 to TRBJ2-2; D is uncertain. V lost 3 bases and J 5 bases, leaving 7 bases between the germline ends. The CDR3 runs to 13 residues. The chain's CDR3 is CASSLLLTGELFF. DNA of the CDR3: TGTGCCAGCAGTTTGCTGCTAACCGGGGAGCTGTTTTTT.

The chain is built from TRBV6-6 and TRBJ1-4; D gene unclear. The V end lost 2 bases, the J end lost 2 bases, and 9 bases lay between the germline ends. The germline CDR1 and CDR2 sequences are MNHNY and SVGAGI (reference sequence). The CDR3 totals 15 residues. CDR3 in DNA: TGTGCCAGCAGTTACGATTTCACCACTAATGAAAAACTGTTTTTT. The encoded protein is CASSYDFTTNEKLFF.

This chain uses TRBV6-4 with TRBJ2-1; TRBD2 matches 12 bases. In germline, CDR1 is MRHNA, CDR2 SNTAGT. The trim removed 0 bases at V and 6 bases at J, leaving 0 bases unmatched. This CDR3 comprises 15 residues. The CDR3 nucleotides are TGTGCCAGCAGTGACTCGACTAGCGGGAGCAATGAGCAGTTCTTC. This translates into CASSDSTSGSNEQFF.

Points on this clone: Other DNA sequences of this sample code for an identical CDR3. The chain is built from TRBV18 and TRBJ2-2; 9 nucleotides agree with TRBD1. Germline assignment: CDR1 KGHSH and CDR2 LQKENI. This CDR3 is 16 amino acids long. The junction had 3 bases not matched to a gene; V was cut back by 1 base and J by 3 bases. The CDR3 is CASSPLDRGDTGELFF. The CDR3 nucleotides are TGTGCCAGCTCACCACTGGACAGGGGTGACACCGGGGAGCTGTTTTTT.

The chain joins TRBV18 to TRBJ1-2; D may be TRBD1 (5 bases). CDR3 size: 13 residues. Germline CDR1 KGHSH, CDR2 LQKENI. Trimming left V 6 bases short and J 3 bases short, with 11 bases between. The CDR3 region is CASSGDGHYGYTF. The CDR3 coding sequence is TGTGCCAGCTCGGGGGACGGCCACTATGGCTACACCTTC.

This clone was detected only once. The chain is built from TRBV10-3 and TRBJ1-2; 9 bases fit TRBD1. The germline V gene has CDR1 ENHRY and CDR2 SYGVKD. V lost 5 bases to trimming and J lost 4 bases; unmatched junction nucleotides: 5. The CDR3 extends over 14 amino acids. The DNA for the CDR3 is TGTGCCATCAGTAGGGACAGGGACCTCTATGGCTACACCTTC. This encodes CAISRDRDLYGYTF.

The rearrangement links TRBV19 to TRBJ1-4, with D tentatively TRBD1 (5 bases). Germline V gene sequence: CDR1 LNHDA, CDR2 SQIVND (reference sequence). V lost 2 bases, J lost 1 base, and 14 bases lay in between. CDR3 length equals 17 residues. CDR3: CASSIRSPGGTNEKLFF. The CDR3 DNA reads as TGTGCCAGTAGTATAAGGTCGCCCGGGGGAACTAATGAAAAACTGTTTTTT.

This chain links TRBV6-6 with TRBJ2-7; D assignment may be TRBD1 or TRBD2 (6 bases each). The CDR3 length is 13 residues. V lost 1 base and J lost 7, with 11 bases in between. Germline CDR1 reads MNHNY; CDR2 reads SVGAGI (reference sequence). CDR3 in DNA: TGTGCCAGCAGTTACTACAGGGAGGTTGAGCAGTACTTC. This codes for CASSYYREVEQYF.

The V and J genes are TRBV11-3 and TRBJ2-3; D might be TRBD2 (6 bases). The V gene's germline CDR1 is SGHNT and CDR2 YENEEA. There are 14 residues in the CDR3. The V and J ends lost 11 bases and 3 bases respectively, with 18 bases between them. CDR3: CAAGAGGTTDTQYF. In nucleotides, the CDR3 is TGTGCCGCCGGAGCGGGCGGGACGACAGATACGCAGTATTTT.

The rearrangement links TRBV7-2 to TRBJ2-2, with TRBD1 identical over 9 bases. CDR3 length equals 16 residues. The V gene's germline CDR1 is SGHTA and CDR2 FQGNSA. Trimming at V came to 5 bases and at J to 1 base, leaving 5 bases not matched to a gene. Written as DNA, the CDR3 is TGTGCCAGCAGCCCACCGGGACAGGGGAACACCGGGGAGCTGTTTTTT. Protein product: CASSPPGQGNTGELFF. Variable domain in full (rest from reference TRBV7-2 and TRBJ2-2): GAGVSQSPSNKVTEKGKDVELRCDPISGHTALYWYRQSLGQGLEFLIYFQGNSAPDKSGLPSDRFSAERTGGSVSTLTIQRTQQEDSAVYLCASSPPGQGNTGELFFGEGSRLTVL.

The V call is TRBV19, the J call TRBJ2-2, with 12 bases identical to TRBD2. Germline assignment: CDR1 LNHDA and CDR2 SQIVND (reference sequence). This CDR3 spans 15 amino acids. The junction had 2 bases not matched to a gene; V was cut back by 6 bases and J by 3 bases. The CDR3 here is CASRASGGDTGELFF. CDR3 bases: TGTGCCAGTAGGGCTAGCGGGGGGGACACCGGGGAGCTGTTTTTT.

The chain carries TRBV7-2 and TRBJ2-5, with 10 nucleotides matching TRBD1. The V and J ends lost 9 bases and 1 base, in that order; junction bases with no gene match: 5. Germline lookup yields CDR1 SGHTA and CDR2 FQGNSA. This CDR3 contains 14 residues. The CDR3 region is CASNRDRGQETQYF. CDR3 DNA sequence: TGTGCCAGTAACCGGGACAGGGGCCAAGAGACCCAGTACTTC.

The chain links TRBV18 to TRBJ2-5; no clear D gene. Germline V lookup: CDR1 KGHSH, CDR2 LQKENI. Trimming removed 4 bases at V and 1 base at J, with 7 bases between. The CDR3 contains 13 residues. The CDR3 coding sequence is TGTGCCAGCTCACGGGTGGGCCAAGAGACCCAGTACTTC. This gives the protein CASSRVGQETQYF. The entire variable domain, with the rest obtained from reference TRBV18 and TRBJ2-5, is as follows: NAGVMQNPRHLVRRRGQEARLRCSPMKGHSHVYWYRQLPEEGLKFMVYLQKENIIDESGMPKERFSAEFPKEGPSILRIQQVVRGDSAAYFCASSRVGQETQYFGPGTRLLVL.

A word on this clone: This sample includes further DNA sequences coding for the same CDR3. CDR3 DNA: TGTGCCAGCTCCCCCGGGACAGGGAATGAAAAACTGTTTTTT. Translation: CASSPGTGNEKLFF. The V gene is TRBV18, the J gene TRBJ1-4; 9 bases are a match to TRBD1. V trimming: 6 bases; J trimming: 5 bases; junction bases outside the gene matches: 4. The CDR3 runs to 14 residues. Germline CDR1 is KGHSH and CDR2 is LQKENI. Variable domain in full (rest from reference TRBV18 and TRBJ1-4): NAGVMQNPRHLVRRRGQEARLRCSPMKGHSHVYWYRQLPEEGLKFMVYLQKENIIDESGMPKERFSAEFPKEGPSILRIQQVVRGDSAAYFCASSPGTGNEKLFFGSGTQLSVL.

The V and J genes are TRBV15 and TRBJ1-1; D call uncertain. The CDR3 totals 13 residues. V dropped 5 bases and J dropped 5 bases, with 12 bases sitting between them. Germline loops: CDR1 LNHNV, CDR2 YYDKDF (reference sequence). Here the CDR3 reads CATSEGYETEAFF. For the CDR3, the DNA is TGTGCCACCAGCGAAGGGTATGAGACTGAAGCTTTCTTT.

CDR3 DNA: TGTGCCAGCAGTGATGTCGACGGGAGGGTAGTTACAAGGATGGGGGAGCAGTACTTC. It translates to CASSDVDGRVVTRMGEQYF. V is TRBV6-1 and J is TRBJ2-7; 8 nucleotides agree with TRBD2. The V gene end was trimmed by 3 bases and the J gene end by 7 bases; junction bases not matched to a gene: 23. This CDR3 spans 19 amino acids. CDR1 MNHNS and CDR2 SASEGT come from the germline V gene.

This clone is a singleton in its sample. The chain joins TRBV29-1 to TRBJ2-2, with D unresolved. The V end was cut by 4 bases, the J end by 5 bases, with 8 bases between. Germline-derived CDR1 and CDR2 are SQVTM and ANQGSEA. This CDR3 spans 12 amino acids. CDR3 loop: CSVVVFTGELFF. The CDR3 DNA is TGCAGCGTTGTGGTGTTTACCGGGGAGCTGTTTTTT.

This rearrangement joins TRBV10-3 to TRBJ2-7; D possibly corresponds to TRBD1 (5 bases). Per the germline V gene, CDR1 is ENHRY and CDR2 is SYGVKD. This CDR3 has 16 amino acids. Trimming removed 10 bases from V and 1 base from J, with 23 bases in between. The CDR3 nucleotides read TGTGCCACCAAGATAGCAACAGGTGAAGATTCCTACGAGCAGTACTTC. This sequence encodes CATKIATGEDSYEQYF.

The chain carries TRBV3-1 (or the pseudogene TRBV3-2) and TRBJ2-2, with no clear D. Germline CDR1 reads LGHDT; CDR2 reads YNNKEL (reference sequence). V lost 3 bases and J 5 bases, leaving 4 bases between the germline ends. The CDR3 spans 12 residues. The CDR3 sequence: CASSQETGELFF. The DNA for the CDR3 is TGTGCCAGCAGCCAGGAAACCGGGGAGCTGTTTTTT.

This chain joins TRBV27 and TRBJ2-7; TRBD1 matches at 9 bases. The CDR3 spans 14 residues. Trimming removed 6 bases from V and 7 bases from J; junction bases left unmatched: 10. Germline V lookup: CDR1 MNHEY, CDR2 SMNVEV (reference sequence). As DNA, the CDR3 is TGTGCCAGCAGGTACCGGGACAGGGCTGTTGAGCAGTACTTC. Translating gives CASRYRDRAVEQYF.

This sequence joins TRBV27 and TRBJ2-1; D perhaps matches TRBD1 (5 bases). The CDR3 extends over 15 amino acids. Germline V lookup: CDR1 MNHEY, CDR2 SMNVEV (reference sequence). Trimming shortened V by 2 bases and J by 3 bases, and 11 bases separated the two germline ends. The CDR3 DNA follows: TGTGCCAGCAGTTTAGTGGCAGGGATCTACAATGAGCAGTTCTTC. Translation: CASSLVAGIYNEQFF.

In DNA, the CDR3 is TGCAGCGGGACTAACTACAATGAGCAGTTCTTC. Its translation is CSGTNYNEQFF. The chain carries TRBV20-1 and TRBJ2-1; 7 bases are a match to TRBD2. The CDR3 contains 11 residues. Germline V gene sequence: CDR1 DFQATT, CDR2 SNEGSKA (reference sequence).

This clone was observed a handful of times. V is TRBV7-8 and J is TRBJ1-4; 10 bases match TRBD1. The germline V gene has CDR1 SGHVS and CDR2 FQNEAQ. V gave up 5 bases and J gave up 8 bases; unmatched junction bases: 5. This CDR3 comprises 14 residues. CDR3 amino acids: CASSRQGAQEKLFF. CDR3 bases: TGTGCCAGCAGCCGACAGGGGGCTCAGGAAAAACTGTTTTTT.

The chain combines TRBV10-3 with TRBJ2-1, with D possibly matching TRBD2 (6 bases). Trimming took off 6 bases at V and 4 bases at J, with 19 bases between the two ends. From germline, CDR1 is ENHRY and CDR2 SYGVKD. The CDR3 consists of 16 residues. The CDR3: CAIRSRLVGSYNEQFF. The CDR3 DNA reads TGTGCCATCAGGTCGAGACTAGTTGGGTCTTACAATGAGCAGTTCTTC.

This clone occurred once. The chain couples TRBV5-1 to TRBJ2-1; 7 bases map to TRBD1. Germline CDR1 is SGHRS and CDR2 is YFSETQ. J was trimmed by 3 bases and V by 1 base; bases with no gene match: 4. CDR3 length equals 15 residues. The CDR3 nucleotides are TGCGCCAGCAGCTTGATACCAGGGGGCTACAATGAGCAGTTCTTC. It encodes CASSLIPGGYNEQFF.